This T cell receptor (beta chain) was recovered during a study of blood T cell repertoires in COVID-19. The CDR3 has 14 residues. Germline V lookup: CDR1 LNHDA, CDR2 SQIVND (reference sequence). V was pared by 7 bases and J by 5 bases, with 16 bases between. The table came from immunoSEQ multiplex PCR; TCRdb's copy has only in-frame clones and leaves some out. The sample has some 180,000 clones; around four fifths are singletons. The J gene is TRBJ2-3, the V gene TRBV19; TRBD2 might be the D (6 bases). Sequenced material: peripheral blood. The clonotype comes from a woman of 80 years or more with COVID-19, enrolled during active disease. The CDR3 DNA reads as TGTGCCAGTACTCTAACGGGAGTAAGAGATACGCAGTATTTT. This encodes CASTLTGVRDTQYF.